The 7 T cell receptor beta chains listed next were all sequenced from one sample in a study of blood T cell repertoires in COVID-19. Assay used: immunoSEQ multiplex PCR; TCRdb lists only in-frame clones, some missing. The sample lists roughly 300,000 clones; approximately 88% were seen once. The sequenced sample consisted of peripheral blood. The receptors originated from a human donor with COVID-19, enrolled during active disease. The donor label of this sample is uncertain.

J is TRBJ1-2 and V is TRBV30; 11 positions agree with TRBD1. V gave up 1 base and J gave up 3 bases; unmatched junction bases: 4. From germline, CDR1 is GTSNPN and CDR2 SVGIG (reference sequence). This CDR3 is built from 15 residues. Here the CDR3 DNA reads TGTGCCTGGAGTGGCCGGGACAGGGGGGACTATGGCTACACCTTC. Translated, it gives CAWSGRDRGDYGYTF.

This clone was counted a single time. The gene calls are TRBV19 and TRBJ2-5; D not resolved. CDR1 LNHDA and CDR2 SQIVND come from the germline V gene (reference sequence). Trimming pared 5 bases from V and 2 bases from J, leaving 6 bases between. The CDR3 loop spans 12 amino acids. For the CDR3, the DNA is TGTGCCAGTAGTCCCGGTCAAGAGACCCAGTACTTC. Residues: CASSPGQETQYF.

The chain carries TRBV29-1 and TRBJ1-1; D might be TRBD1 (6 bases). Deletions cut 7 bases from V and 1 base from J, with 19 bases between. Germline CDR1 and CDR2: SQVTM and ANQGSEA. This CDR3 is 15 amino acids long. Here the CDR3 reads CSAGELGRGNTEAFF. The CDR3 DNA reads as TGCAGCGCCGGTGAGTTAGGCAGGGGGAACACTGAAGCTTTCTTT.

V and J are TRBV7-2 and TRBJ2-7; no definite D call. Germline-derived CDR1 and CDR2 are SGHTA and FQGNSA. This CDR3 region has 11 residues. The V and J ends lost 6 bases and 7 bases respectively, with 10 bases between them. The CDR3 loop reads CASSPTGEQYF. DNA of the CDR3: TGTGCCAGCAGTCCGACCGGGGAGCAGTACTTC.

This chain uses TRBV28 with TRBJ2-7, with 11 bases lining up with TRBD2. Trimming cost V 2 bases and J 3 bases; bases outside gene matches: 6. The CDR3 has 16 residues. Looked up from germline, CDR1 is MDHEN and CDR2 is SYDVKM. CDR3 sequence reads: CASSLPTGLADYEQYF. The CDR3 DNA is TGTGCCAGCAGTTTACCCACGGGACTAGCGGACTACGAGCAGTACTTC.

About this clone: Other DNA sequences in the sample encode the same CDR3. The rearrangement joins TRBV30 to TRBJ1-1, with D perhaps TRBD1 (6 bases). CDR1 and CDR2 (germline): GTSNPN, SVGIG (reference sequence). V was shortened by 0 bases and J by 4 bases, with 12 bases between the two germline ends. This CDR3 spans 14 amino acids. The CDR3, as DNA: TGTGCCTGGAGTGTAGGGCAGGGGACCACTGAAGCTTTCTTT. It translates to CAWSVGQGTTEAFF.

This chain connects TRBV19 to TRBJ2-7; 9 bases line up with TRBD2. The CDR3 extends over 15 amino acids. Germline V gene sequence: CDR1 LNHDA, CDR2 SQIVND (reference sequence). The J segment lost 3 bases and the V segment lost 1 base, leaving 4 bases of the junction unmatched. The CDR3 loop reads CASSIAASGNYEQYF. The CDR3 DNA sequence: TGTGCCAGTAGTATAGCGGCTAGCGGGAACTACGAGCAGTACTTC.